One sample yielded the 15 T cell receptor beta chains listed below, sequenced in a study of shared clonotypes between healthy human individuals (dated by TCRdb to 2020 to 2021). CD8 naive samples were obtained by positive selection for CCR7 among CD45RO-negative cells, yielding a CD45RA+CCR7+ population from which TemRA cells were excluded. Library preparation was by the immunoSEQ multiplex PCR assay. This is the immuneACCESS table as TCRdb keeps it, with only in-frame sequences that have V and J called. A part of the clones is gone; compared with another copy, unresolved V genes explain less than half, and the rest is unexplained. The sample table lists nearly 2 million clones, about 95% of them with a count of one. 1% to 1.5% of the sample lies in the top ten. What was sequenced was naive CD8+ T cells sorted from blood. In the paper's terms, the cell subset or site label means: CD45RA+CCR7+. All receptors come from a young man in good health.

This clone has only one observation. This chain connects TRBV4-1 to TRBJ2-7, with D tentatively TRBD1 (6 bases). The CDR3 is 14 residues long. Trimming took off 0 bases at V and 6 bases at J, with 12 bases between the two ends. Per the germline V gene, CDR1 is MGHRA and CDR2 is YSYEKL. CDR3: CASSQDLGDIEQYF. The CDR3 DNA reads as TGCGCCAGCAGCCAAGATCTCGGGGACATCGAGCAGTACTTC.

The chain is built from TRBV19 and TRBJ2-7; no definite D call. This CDR3 region has 14 residues. In germline, CDR1 is LNHDA, CDR2 SQIVND (reference sequence). The V end was cut by 3 bases, the J end by 1 base, with 10 bases between. CDR3 sequence: CASSMAAPSYEQYF. The CDR3 nucleotides read TGTGCCAGTAGTATGGCGGCACCATCCTACGAGCAGTACTTC.

The chain links TRBV5-4 to TRBJ1-2; the D gene is possibly TRBD1 (5 bases). The ends were cut back, 4 bases at V and 4 bases at J, with 23 bases in the middle. This CDR3 comprises 17 residues. CDR1 is SGHNT, CDR2 YYREEE, per germline (reference sequence). The CDR3 is CASSPLAGRGATYGYTF. The CDR3 DNA is TGTGCCAGCAGCCCCTTAGCGGGGCGTGGGGCGACCTATGGCTACACCTTC.

The chain employs TRBV5-1 and TRBJ1-2; 10 positions agree with TRBD1. J lost 3 bases, V lost 4 bases, and 9 bases had no gene match. The CDR3 has 16 residues. Germline loops: CDR1 SGHRS, CDR2 YFSETQ. CDR3 region: CASSEITGTGDYGYTF. The CDR3 region has the DNA TGCGCCAGCAGCGAAATAACTGGGACAGGGGACTATGGCTACACCTTC.

This clone has a single count. This chain connects TRBV5-6 to TRBJ2-5, with D unresolved. Trimming cost V 0 bases and J 1 base, with 13 bases left between them. This CDR3 is built from 16 residues. The germline V gene has CDR1 SGHDT and CDR2 YYEEEE. For the CDR3, the DNA is TGTGCCAGCAGCTTGGGGCCGGCCTTGCCCCAAGAGACCCAGTACTTC. Residues: CASSLGPALPQETQYF.

The chain joins TRBV5-4 to TRBJ2-7; 8 nucleotides line up with TRBD1. Germline lookup yields CDR1 SGHNT and CDR2 YYREEE (reference sequence). After removal of 1 base from V and 0 bases from J, the junction contained 3 bases not matched to a gene. The CDR3 sequence is 15 residues long. In nucleotides, the CDR3 is TGTGCCAGCAGCTTGAGGGGACAGGCCTCCTACGAGCAGTACTTC. It is translated as CASSLRGQASYEQYF.

This sequence joins TRBV27 and TRBJ1-2, with D tentatively TRBD1 (6 bases). This CDR3 is 13 amino acids long. CDR1 and CDR2 (germline): MNHEY, SMNVEV (reference sequence). Trimming took 5 bases from V and 5 from J, leaving 12 bases between them. DNA for the CDR3: TGTGCCAGCAGTCCACCGACAGGTTATGGCTACACCTTC. Amino acids: CASSPPTGYGYTF.

The rearrangement links TRBV11-2 to TRBJ1-3; unclear D gene. Germline CDR1 SGHAT, CDR2 FQNNGV. This CDR3 contains 13 residues. V was pared by 5 bases and J by 8 bases, with 13 bases between. CDR3 sequence (DNA): TGTGCCAGCAGCCCAACCCAGGAGGACACCATATATTTT. The encoded protein is CASSPTQEDTIYF.

The chain recombines TRBV28 with TRBJ1-3, with TRBD1 matching over 9 bases. The germline V gene has CDR1 MDHEN and CDR2 SYDVKM. V was clipped by 10 bases and J by 4 bases; unmatched bases: 11. This CDR3 region has 15 residues. The CDR3 DNA reads as TGTGCCACCGGGACAGGGAACTTCCTGGGAAACACCATATATTTT. This sequence encodes CATGTGNFLGNTIYF. Variable domain in full (rest from reference TRBV28 and TRBJ1-3): DVKVTQSSRYLVKRTGEKVFLECVQDMDHENMFWYRQDPGLGLRLIYFSYDVKMKEKGDIPEGYSVSREKKERFSLILESASTNQTSMYLCATGTGNFLGNTIYFGEGSWLTVV.

Here the CDR3 DNA reads TGTGCCAGCAGTAATCCGGGACATCCGTATAATTCACCCCTCCACTTT. It is translated as CASSNPGHPYNSPLHF. This rearrangement joins TRBV28 to TRBJ1-6; D may be TRBD1 (6 bases). Germline CDR1 reads MDHEN; CDR2 reads SYDVKM. V gave up 5 bases and J gave up 4 bases, with 15 bases separating them. CDR3 length: 16 residues.

This clone appeared a single time. The chain recombines TRBV27 with TRBJ2-6; D unclear. The V end lost 7 bases, the J end lost 1 base, and 14 bases lay between the germline ends. The germline V gene has CDR1 MNHEY and CDR2 SMNVEV (reference sequence). There are 16 residues in the CDR3. The CDR3 is CASTHLGPSGANVLTF. The CDR3 DNA is TGTGCCAGCACCCATCTAGGGCCATCTGGGGCCAACGTCCTGACTTTC.

The chain uses TRBV4-1 and TRBJ2-7, with D possibly TRBD1 on 6 matching bases. Trimming pared 2 bases from V and 3 bases from J, leaving 14 bases between. The germline V gene encodes CDR1 MGHRA and CDR2 YSYEKL. The CDR3 covers 15 residues. Here the CDR3 DNA reads TGCGCCAGCAGCCAAAGCCTGACAGGCTACTACGAGCAGTACTTC. Residues: CASSQSLTGYYEQYF.

This rearrangement joins TRBV11-2 to TRBJ2-1; D tentatively reads TRBD1 or TRBD2 (6 bases each). The CDR3 is 11 residues long. V lost 3 bases to trimming and J lost 10 bases, with 7 bases between them. CDR1 is SGHAT and CDR2 is FQNNGV in the germline V gene. CDR3 bases: TGTGCCAGCAGCTTCGGGGGCGAGCAGTTCTTC. It is translated as CASSFGGEQFF. Using reference TRBV11-2 and TRBJ2-1 for the parts outside the CDR3, the full variable domain is EAGVAQSPRYKIIEKRQSVAFWCNPISGHATLYWYQQILGQGPKLLIQFQNNGVVDDSQLPKDRFSAERLKGVDSTLKIQPAKLEDSAVYLCASSFGGEQFFGPGTRLTVL.

The V gene is TRBV10-1, the J gene TRBJ2-7; D call uncertain. V was trimmed by 0 bases and J by 2 bases, leaving 8 bases between them. The CDR3 loop spans 14 amino acids. CDR1 and CDR2 from the germline V gene are WNHNN and SYGVQD (reference sequence). CDR3 in DNA: TGCGCCAGCAGTGAGTCTGGGAAGACCTACGAGCAGTACTTC. This codes for CASSESGKTYEQYF.

The chain is built from TRBV27 and TRBJ2-1; TRBD1 aligns across 8 bases. J was trimmed by 7 bases and V by 5 bases; bases with no gene match: 4. Germline V gene lookup returns CDR1 MNHEY and CDR2 SMNVEV (reference sequence). There are 13 residues in the CDR3. This CDR3 reads CASSLRQGNEQFF. CDR3 bases: TGTGCCAGCAGTCTGAGACAGGGGAATGAGCAGTTCTTC.